What follows are 16 T cell receptor beta chains derived from one specimen sequenced in a study of identifying expanded T cells in peripheral blood. Profiling relied on immunoSEQ multiplex PCR, and the TCRdb table lists in-frame clones only, not all of them. The table records 81,000 or so clones, less than 90% of them present only once. Sequencing was carried out using blood. Receptor source: a person aged 18 to 70 in good health.

This sequence joins TRBV5-1 and TRBJ2-7; TRBD2 might be the D (6 bases). Deletions cut 0 bases from V and 4 bases from J, with 14 bases between. CDR1 is SGHRS, CDR2 YFSETQ, per germline. This CDR3 is built from 15 residues. DNA of the CDR3: TGCGCCAGCAGCTTGGAACCGGGGCGGGGTTACGAGCAGTACTTC. This codes for CASSLEPGRGYEQYF. Complete variable domain (other parts from reference TRBV5-1 and TRBJ2-7): KAGVTQTPRYLIKTRGQQVTLSCSPISGHRSVSWYQQTPGQGLQFLFEYFSETQRNKGNFPGRFSGRQFSNSRSEMNVSTLELGDSALYLCASSLEPGRGYEQYFGPGTRLTVT.

The chain has TRBV28 and TRBJ2-5; possibly TRBD2 for D (6 bases). The CDR3 loop spans 15 amino acids. Germline values: CDR1 MDHEN, CDR2 SYDVKM. The V end lost 4 bases, the J end lost 4 bases, and 16 bases lay between the germline ends. CDR3 residues: CASSSPRESGETQYF. CDR3 sequence (DNA): TGTGCCAGCAGTTCCCCCCGGGAGTCCGGAGAGACCCAGTACTTC.

The genes are TRBV29-1 and TRBJ2-1; no definite D call. This CDR3 contains 10 residues. Germline loops: CDR1 SQVTM, CDR2 ANQGSEA. V was cut by 6 bases and J by 6 bases, with 6 bases left in between. The CDR3 spells CSVQTNEQFF. The CDR3 DNA follows: TGCAGCGTCCAGACCAATGAGCAGTTCTTC.

This chain links TRBV9 with TRBJ1-1; TRBD1 might be the D (5 bases). CDR3 size: 14 residues. Germline V gene data show CDR1 as SGDLS and CDR2 as YYNGEE. V lost 0 bases to trimming and J lost 4 bases, with 10 bases between them. CDR3 sequence: CASSVGRGGTEAFF. CDR3 in DNA: TGTGCCAGCAGCGTAGGGAGGGGAGGCACTGAAGCTTTCTTT.

V gene TRBV19 combines with J gene TRBJ1-1, with D perhaps matching TRBD1 (6 bases). Deletions cut 4 bases from V and 6 bases from J, with 15 bases between. The germline gives CDR1 LNHDA, CDR2 SQIVND (reference sequence). The CDR3 is 14 amino acids. Written as DNA, the CDR3 is TGTGCCAGTAGTACCCGTGAGGGGGGCGCTGAAGCTTTCTTT. This sequence encodes CASSTREGGAEAFF. The full variable domain, rest sourced from reference TRBV19 and TRBJ1-1, is DGGITQSPKYLFRKEGQNVTLSCEQNLNHDAMYWYRQDPGQGLRLIYYSQIVNDFQKGDIAEGYSVSREKKESFPLTVTSAQKNPTAFYLCASSTREGGAEAFFGQGTRLTVV.

This chain joins TRBV11-2 and TRBJ2-7; no reliable D call. Germline CDR1 is SGHAT and CDR2 is FQNNGV. The V end lost 3 bases, the J end lost 2 bases, and 11 bases lay between the germline ends. The CDR3 extends over 14 amino acids. The CDR3 spells CASSFGDRTYEQYF. The CDR3 DNA reads TGTGCCAGCAGCTTCGGTGACCGTACCTACGAGCAGTACTTC.

The rearrangement uses TRBV25-1 and TRBJ2-5; D is possibly TRBD1 (6 bases). Trimming removed 3 bases from V and 2 bases from J, with 13 bases in between. Germline V CDR1 and CDR2: MGHDK, SYGVNS. The CDR3 sequence is 15 residues long. The CDR3 coding sequence is TGTGCCAGCAGTGAGCCCCGGGACACTCAAGAGACCCAGTACTTC. Translation gives CASSEPRDTQETQYF. The whole variable domain, remainder taken from reference TRBV25-1 and TRBJ2-5, is EADIYQTPRYLVIGTGKKITLECSQTMGHDKMYWYQQDPGMELHLIHYSYGVNSTEKGDLSSESTVSRIRTEHFPLTLESARPSHTSQYLCASSEPRDTQETQYFGPGTRLLVL.

The gene calls are TRBV9 and TRBJ1-1, with D possibly TRBD1 on 6 matching bases. The CDR3 loop spans 12 amino acids. Trimming removed 10 bases from V and 1 base from J, with 11 bases in between. Germline-derived CDR1 and CDR2 are SGDLS and YYNGEE. The CDR3 nucleotides are TGTGCCGTGGGGGCTGAGAACACTGAAGCTTTCTTT. Encoded protein: CAVGAENTEAFF.

V is TRBV28 and J is TRBJ1-5; no definite D call. The germline CDR1 and CDR2 sequences are MDHEN and SYDVKM. This CDR3 comprises 12 residues. V was cut by 7 bases and J by 2 bases, with 6 bases left in between. The CDR3 here is CASKEGNQPQHF. In DNA form, the CDR3 reads TGTGCCAGCAAAGAAGGCAATCAGCCCCAGCATTTT.

The chain recombines TRBV5-1 with TRBJ1-1, with 9 bases identical to TRBD1. Looked up from germline, CDR1 is SGHRS and CDR2 is YFSETQ. The ends lost 5 bases at V and 4 bases at J; junction bases unmatched: 9. The CDR3 runs 15 residues. The CDR3 protein is CASRLGQGLGTEAFF. The CDR3 nucleotides are TGCGCCAGCAGACTGGGACAGGGATTGGGCACTGAAGCTTTCTTT. Combining the CDR3 with reference TRBV5-1 and TRBJ1-1 gives the whole variable domain KAGVTQTPRYLIKTRGQQVTLSCSPISGHRSVSWYQQTPGQGLQFLFEYFSETQRNKGNFPGRFSGRQFSNSRSEMNVSTLELGDSALYLCASRLGQGLGTEAFFGQGTRLTVV.

The rearrangement links TRBV10-3 to TRBJ2-7, with D tentatively TRBD2 (6 bases). V lost 5 bases to trimming and J lost 2 bases, with 13 bases between them. The CDR3 covers 14 residues. CDR1 is ENHRY, CDR2 SYGVKD, per germline. The CDR3 loop reads CAISQAGTTYEQYF. The DNA of the CDR3 is TGTGCCATCAGTCAGGCGGGAACCACCTACGAGCAGTACTTC.

DNA of the CDR3: TGTGCCAGCAGCTTGCGGGGCAATGAGCAGTTCTTC. Protein sequence: CASSLRGNEQFF. This chain connects TRBV7-8 to TRBJ2-1; D possibly corresponds to TRBD2 (6 bases). This CDR3 has 12 amino acids. Trimming cost V 3 bases and J 6 bases, with 6 bases left between them. Looked up from germline, CDR1 is SGHVS and CDR2 is FQNEAQ.

This rearrangement joins TRBV18 to TRBJ2-5; D is ambiguous. V was trimmed by 2 bases and J by 6 bases, leaving 7 bases between them. The CDR3 has 12 amino acids. From germline, CDR1 is KGHSH and CDR2 LQKENI. The CDR3, as DNA: TGTGCCAGCTCACCAGAGGAAAAGACCCAGTACTTC. Translation gives CASSPEEKTQYF.

The chain links TRBV4-1 to TRBJ2-5; 10 nucleotides align to TRBD2. The CDR3 covers 14 residues. Germline V gene lookup returns CDR1 MGHRA and CDR2 YSYEKL. Trimming at V came to 5 bases and at J to 3 bases, leaving 3 bases not matched to a gene. The CDR3 loop reads CASSEGTSEETQYF. The DNA of the CDR3 is TGCGCCAGCAGCGAGGGGACTAGCGAAGAGACCCAGTACTTC.

V usage is TRBV11-2 and J usage is TRBJ2-5; 7 nucleotides align to TRBD1. Germline values: CDR1 SGHAT, CDR2 FQNNGV. V lost 2 bases to trimming and J lost 4 bases; unmatched junction nucleotides: 13. This CDR3 comprises 17 residues. The CDR3 loop is CASSLRFTGEVGETQYF. CDR3 DNA: TGTGCCAGCAGCTTACGATTTACAGGGGAAGTAGGAGAGACCCAGTACTTC.

The V gene is TRBV9, the J gene TRBJ1-4; a possible D gene is TRBD1 (6 bases). V lost 0 bases and J 6 bases, leaving 12 bases between the germline ends. The CDR3 spans 15 residues. CDR1 SGDLS and CDR2 YYNGEE come from the germline V gene. The CDR3 protein is CASSVGDNGYEKLFF. In DNA form, the CDR3 reads TGTGCCAGCAGCGTAGGGGACAATGGGTATGAAAAACTGTTTTTT.